This entry concerns a single T cell receptor beta chain. Its specificity is not known. As to time point: cycle 4 day 1 (C4D1), after 6 weeks of nivolumab. Exposure to brentuximab vedotin varied, and each patient had relapsed following autologous stem cell transplantation. Complete response, partial response or progressive disease constituted the best responses recorded. The method was immunoSEQ multiplex PCR; TCRdb's version includes in-frame clones alone and lacks a portion of them. The profile covers 20,000 to 25,000 clones, with approximately 80% appearing a single time and 7.2% taken by the ten largest. The data stem from a study of PD-1 blockade in classical Hodgkin lymphoma. Study-wide background: A 3 mg/kg intravenous dose of nivolumab was received by patients every 2 weeks. Study observations and caveats: Complete responders had baseline diversity similar to newly diagnosed patients.

This TCR was sampled from a human donor with classical Hodgkin lymphoma. Material: peripheral blood mononuclear cells (PBMCs), obtained before the fourth cycle of nivolumab.

The CDR3 reads CASSQGPQYEQYF. The CDR3 DNA follows: TGCGCCAGCAGCCAGGGACCGCAATACGAGCAGTACTTC. V is TRBV4-3 and J is TRBJ2-7, with D perhaps matching TRBD1 or TRBD2 (5 bases each). The V end was cut by 3 bases, the J end by 4 bases, with 10 bases between. The CDR3 contains 13 residues. From germline, CDR1 is LGHNA and CDR2 YSLEER.